The text below deals with one TCR beta chain. Its antigen is as yet unknown. This sample was included in a study of glioma-infiltrating T cells. TCR alpha and beta CDR3 regions were amplified from RNA using iRepertoire nested multiplex PCR. Each CDR3 protein is one row after TCRdb ran MiXCR on the multiplex PCR reads. The sample has 100,000 to 150,000 distinct CDR3 sequences, 20% to 25% seen once. CDR1 is DFQATT and CDR2 is SNEGSKA in the germline V gene (reference sequence). The length of the CDR3 is 13 residues. Trimming pared 5 bases from V and 0 bases from J, leaving 8 bases between. Study observations and caveats: Only very few CDR3 sequences appeared in both tissue and blood. Above-expected tissue-blood divergence occurred in all gliomas, most in low-grade ones.

The specimen was glioma tissue, nonneoplastic brain tissue, or PBMCs (not recorded which). The chain has TRBV20-1 and TRBJ1-3; D ambiguous. This receptor was identified in a human donor with low-grade glioma or glioblastoma, undergoing nonglioma brain surgery, or in good health (not recorded which). CDR3 loop: CSAPDNSGNTIYF. The DNA for the CDR3 is TGCAGTGCTCCAGACAACTCTGGAAACACCATATATTTT.